The rows below give T cell receptor beta chains drawn from one sample of a study of neurological immune-mediated disorders. TCRdb re-derived calls from the 5' RACE reads in MiXCR, one entry per CDR3 protein. The sample carries roughly 80,000 distinct CDR3 sequences, approximately 10% recorded once. The sample taken for sequencing was PBMCs. Receptors originate from a man between 45 and 60 years old in good health. The CDR3 runs from the conserved cysteine through the conserved F or W.

v_gene	j_gene	CDR3aa
TRBV5-4	TRBJ2-1	CASSSDRGYNEQFF
TRBV7-2	TRBJ2-1	CASILGLAGSYNEQFF
TRBV4-2	TRBJ2-5	CASSQDRRLPVGQTQYF
TRBV5-6	TRBJ2-3	CASSLEGWQVRTDTQYF
TRBV6-6	TRBJ2-1	CASSYRGLVGNEQFF
TRBV5-1	TRBJ1-1	CASSLEMNTEAFF
TRBV7-9	TRBJ2-4	CASSRRDRGDNIQYF
TRBV29-1	TRBJ2-1	CSGRSTGGIDEQFF
TRBV6-7	TRBJ2-5	CASGYKMDRGGETQYF
TRBV20-1	TRBJ2-5	CSASVAGQETQYF
TRBV5-6	TRBJ1-1	CASSFKNTEAFF
TRBV7-3	TRBJ2-3	CASSHPGDTQYF
TRBV29-1	TRBJ2-5	CSYVVGSGWIQETQYF
TRBV6-1	TRBJ1-1	CASGADPNTEAFF
TRBV20-1	TRBJ2-7	CSASRPSSYEQYF
TRBV7-2	TRBJ2-4	CASSLEAKNIQYF
TRBV6-6	TRBJ1-2	CSSSYLSRSNGYTF
TRBV20-1	TRBJ1-1	CSASSVSGRNTEAFF
TRBV5-1	TRBJ2-5	CASAGADSRVPETQYF
TRBV7-2	TRBJ1-4	CASSMTGQGNEKLFF
TRBV11-1	TRBJ2-1	CASLERGGRSNEQFF
TRBV28	TRBJ2-1	CASSQTREQFF
TRBV5-1	TRBJ2-7	CASSTRPGQGSYEQYF
TRBV29-1	TRBJ1-2	CSVAPGGPMGYTF
TRBV5-1	TRBJ2-5	CASSLVPAGGQETQYF
TRBV29-1	TRBJ2-5	CSVEWGGRETQYF
TRBV5-1	TRBJ2-3	CASSPLQGRDTDTQYF
TRBV29-1	TRBJ1-1	CSPRQQMNTEAFF
TRBV20-1	TRBJ1-6	CSARGLSDGNSPLHF
TRBV5-1	TRBJ2-3	CASSLGASGNSDTQYF
TRBV15	TRBJ1-4	CATSRAAGVAEKLFF
TRBV27	TRBJ2-4	CASSLQGLGNIQYF
TRBV6-6	TRBJ2-7	CASSYANRGEQYF
TRBV20-1	TRBJ1-6	CSAPLGIQNSPLHF
TRBV6-6	TRBJ2-1	CASSYPAGCYGNEQFF
TRBV9	TRBJ2-1	CASNRDYNEQFF
TRBV20-1	TRBJ2-3	CSAPDRVAGATDTQYF